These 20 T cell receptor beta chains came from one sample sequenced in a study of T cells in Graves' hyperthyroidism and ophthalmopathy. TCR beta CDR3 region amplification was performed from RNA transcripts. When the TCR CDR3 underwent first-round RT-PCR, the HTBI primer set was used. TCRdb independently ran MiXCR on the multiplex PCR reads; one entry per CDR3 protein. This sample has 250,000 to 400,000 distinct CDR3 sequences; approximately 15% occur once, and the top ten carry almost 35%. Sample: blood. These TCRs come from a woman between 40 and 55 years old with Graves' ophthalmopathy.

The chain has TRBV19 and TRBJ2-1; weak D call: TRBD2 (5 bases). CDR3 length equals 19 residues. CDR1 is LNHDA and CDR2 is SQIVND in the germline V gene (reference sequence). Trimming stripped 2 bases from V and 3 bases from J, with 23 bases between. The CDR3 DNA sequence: TGTGCCAGTAGTATAAGGCACTTGGTGGAGAAAGAGGGCTACAATGAGCAGTTCTTC. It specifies CASSIRHLVEKEGYNEQFF.

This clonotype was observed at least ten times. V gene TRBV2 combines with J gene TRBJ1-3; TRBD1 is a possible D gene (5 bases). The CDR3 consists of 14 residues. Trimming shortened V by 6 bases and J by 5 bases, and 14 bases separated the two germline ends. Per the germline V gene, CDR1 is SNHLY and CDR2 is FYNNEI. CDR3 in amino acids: CASSADRGRNTIYF. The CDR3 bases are TGTGCCAGCAGCGCCGATAGGGGACGAAACACCATATATTTT.

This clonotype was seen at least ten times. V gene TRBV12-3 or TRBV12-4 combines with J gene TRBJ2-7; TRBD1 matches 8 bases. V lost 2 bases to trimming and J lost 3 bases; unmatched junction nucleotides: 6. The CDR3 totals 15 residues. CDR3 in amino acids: CASSLSRGRYYEQYF. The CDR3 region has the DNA TGTGCCAGCAGTTTATCCAGGGGGCGATACTACGAGCAGTACTTC.

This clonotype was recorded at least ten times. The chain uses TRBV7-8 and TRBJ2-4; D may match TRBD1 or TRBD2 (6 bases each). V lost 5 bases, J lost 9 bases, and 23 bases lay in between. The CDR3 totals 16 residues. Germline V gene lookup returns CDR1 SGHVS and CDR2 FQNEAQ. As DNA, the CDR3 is TGTGCCAGCAGCCTTACCCCGGGGGCGCAGAGGACCATTCAGTACTTC. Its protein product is CASSLTPGAQRTIQYF. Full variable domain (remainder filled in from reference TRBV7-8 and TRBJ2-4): GAGVSQSPRYKVAKRGQDVALRCDPISGHVSLFWYQQALGQGPEFLTYFQNEAQLDKSGLPSDRFFAERPEGSVSTLKIQRTQQEDSAVYLCASSLTPGAQRTIQYFGAGTRLSVL.

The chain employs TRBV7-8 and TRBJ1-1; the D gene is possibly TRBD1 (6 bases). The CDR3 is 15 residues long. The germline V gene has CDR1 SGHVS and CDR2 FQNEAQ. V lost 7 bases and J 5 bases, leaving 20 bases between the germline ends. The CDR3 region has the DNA TGTGCCAGCACCAAACGGAGACAGGCGACGACTGAAGCTTTCTTT. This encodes CASTKRRQATTEAFF. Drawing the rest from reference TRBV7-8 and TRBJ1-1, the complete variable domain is GAGVSQSPRYKVAKRGQDVALRCDPISGHVSLFWYQQALGQGPEFLTYFQNEAQLDKSGLPSDRFFAERPEGSVSTLKIQRTQQEDSAVYLCASTKRRQATTEAFFGQGTRLTVV.

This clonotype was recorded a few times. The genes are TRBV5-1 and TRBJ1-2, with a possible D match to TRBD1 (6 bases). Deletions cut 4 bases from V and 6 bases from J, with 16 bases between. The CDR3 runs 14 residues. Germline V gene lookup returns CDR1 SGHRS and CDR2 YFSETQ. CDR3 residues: CASSPRGGGNGYTF. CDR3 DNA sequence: TGCGCCAGCAGCCCAAGGGGAGGGGGAAATGGCTACACCTTC.

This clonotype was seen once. The CDR3 loop is CASSYQTSGSGGELFF. CDR3 DNA: TGTGCCAGCAGCTATCAAACTAGCGGGAGTGGCGGGGAGCTGTTTTTT. This chain links TRBV7-9 with TRBJ2-2, with 11 bases lining up with TRBD2. With V trimmed by 4 bases and J by 7 bases, 8 bases remained unmatched. Germline assignment: CDR1 SEHNR and CDR2 FQNEAQ (reference sequence). This CDR3 has 16 residues.

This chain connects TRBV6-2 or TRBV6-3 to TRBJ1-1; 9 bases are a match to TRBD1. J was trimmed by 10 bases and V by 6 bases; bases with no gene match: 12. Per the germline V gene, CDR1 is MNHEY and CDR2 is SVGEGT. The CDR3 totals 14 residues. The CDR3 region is CASSTQGAVVGAFF. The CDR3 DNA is TGTGCCAGCAGCACACAGGGGGCGGTCGTAGGAGCTTTCTTT.

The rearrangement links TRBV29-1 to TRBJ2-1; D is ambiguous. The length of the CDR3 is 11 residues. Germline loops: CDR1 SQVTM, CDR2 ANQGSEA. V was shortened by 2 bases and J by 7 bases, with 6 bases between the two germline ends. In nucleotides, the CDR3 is TGCAGCGTTGAATTCCTTAATGAGCAGTTCTTC. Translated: CSVEFLNEQFF.

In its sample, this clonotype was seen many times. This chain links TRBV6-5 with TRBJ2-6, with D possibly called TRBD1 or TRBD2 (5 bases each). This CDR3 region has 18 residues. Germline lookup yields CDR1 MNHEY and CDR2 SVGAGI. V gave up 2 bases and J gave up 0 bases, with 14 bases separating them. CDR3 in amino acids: CASSYVGQGASGANVLTF. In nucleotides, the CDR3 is TGTGCCAGCAGTTACGTCGGTCAGGGAGCCTCTGGGGCCAACGTCCTGACTTTC.

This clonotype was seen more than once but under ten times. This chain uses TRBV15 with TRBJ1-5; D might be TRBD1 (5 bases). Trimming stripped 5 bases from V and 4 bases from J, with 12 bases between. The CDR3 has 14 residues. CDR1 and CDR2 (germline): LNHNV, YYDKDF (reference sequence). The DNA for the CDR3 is TGTGCCACCAGCGCGTCAGGGTTGAATCAGCCCCAGCATTTT. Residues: CATSASGLNQPQHF.

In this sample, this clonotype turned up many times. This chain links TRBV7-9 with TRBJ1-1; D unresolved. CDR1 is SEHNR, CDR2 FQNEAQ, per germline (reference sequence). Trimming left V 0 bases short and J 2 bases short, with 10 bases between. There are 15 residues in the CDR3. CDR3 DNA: TGTGCCAGCAGCTTAGCTGAAGTCATCAACACTGAAGCTTTCTTT. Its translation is CASSLAEVINTEAFF.

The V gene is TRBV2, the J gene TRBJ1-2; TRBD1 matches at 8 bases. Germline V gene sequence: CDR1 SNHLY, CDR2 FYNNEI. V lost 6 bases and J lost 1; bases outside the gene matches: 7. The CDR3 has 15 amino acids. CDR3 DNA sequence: TGTGCCAGCAGGGGACAGGACCCGTTTAACTATGGCTACACCTTC. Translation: CASRGQDPFNYGYTF. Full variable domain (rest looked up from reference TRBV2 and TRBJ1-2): EPEVTQTPSHQVTQMGQEVILRCVPISNHLYFYWYRQILGQKVEFLVSFYNNEISEKSEIFDDQFSVERPDGSNFTLKIRSTKLEDSAMYFCASRGQDPFNYGYTFGSGTRLTVV.

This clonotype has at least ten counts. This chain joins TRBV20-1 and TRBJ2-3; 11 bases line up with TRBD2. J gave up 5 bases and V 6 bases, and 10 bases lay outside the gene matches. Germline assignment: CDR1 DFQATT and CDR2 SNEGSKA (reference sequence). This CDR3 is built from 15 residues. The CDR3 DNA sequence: TGCAGTGCGACCCCCCACGGACTAGCGGGAGATACGCAGTATTTT. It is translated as CSATPHGLAGDTQYF.

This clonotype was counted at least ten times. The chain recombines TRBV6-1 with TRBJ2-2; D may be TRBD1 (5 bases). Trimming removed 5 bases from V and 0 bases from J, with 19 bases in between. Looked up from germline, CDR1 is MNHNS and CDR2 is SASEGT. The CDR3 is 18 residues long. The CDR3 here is CASSYSIYPGSNTGELFF. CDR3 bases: TGTGCCAGCAGTTATAGTATTTATCCAGGGTCGAACACCGGGGAGCTGTTTTTT.

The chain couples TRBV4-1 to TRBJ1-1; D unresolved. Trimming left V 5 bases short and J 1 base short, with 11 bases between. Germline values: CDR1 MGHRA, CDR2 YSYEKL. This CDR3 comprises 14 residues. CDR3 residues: CASSNLYGNTEAFF. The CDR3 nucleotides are TGCGCCAGCAGCAACCTGTACGGGAACACTGAAGCTTTCTTT.

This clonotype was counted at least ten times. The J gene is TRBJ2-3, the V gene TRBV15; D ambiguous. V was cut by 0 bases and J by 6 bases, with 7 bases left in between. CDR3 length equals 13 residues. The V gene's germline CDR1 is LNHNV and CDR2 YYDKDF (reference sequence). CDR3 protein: CATSRDQDDTQYF. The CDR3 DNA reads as TGTGCCACCAGCAGAGATCAGGACGATACGCAGTATTTT.

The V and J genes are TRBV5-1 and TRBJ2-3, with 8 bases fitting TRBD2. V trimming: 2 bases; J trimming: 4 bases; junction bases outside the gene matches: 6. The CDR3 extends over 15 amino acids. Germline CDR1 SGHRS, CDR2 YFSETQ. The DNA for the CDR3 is TGCGCCAGCAGCTTCCGACTAGCGAGACCAGATACGCAGTATTTT. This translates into CASSFRLARPDTQYF. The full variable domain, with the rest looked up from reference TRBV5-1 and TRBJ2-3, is KAGVTQTPRYLIKTRGQQVTLSCSPISGHRSVSWYQQTPGQGLQFLFEYFSETQRNKGNFPGRFSGRQFSNSRSEMNVSTLELGDSALYLCASSFRLARPDTQYFGPGTRLTVL.

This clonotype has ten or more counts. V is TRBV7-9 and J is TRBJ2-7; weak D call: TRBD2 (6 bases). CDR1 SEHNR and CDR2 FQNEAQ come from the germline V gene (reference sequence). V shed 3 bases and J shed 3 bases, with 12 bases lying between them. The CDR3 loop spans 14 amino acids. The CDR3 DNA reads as TGTGCCAGCAGCTTCGGGGGATACAACTACGAGCAGTACTTC. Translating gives CASSFGGYNYEQYF.

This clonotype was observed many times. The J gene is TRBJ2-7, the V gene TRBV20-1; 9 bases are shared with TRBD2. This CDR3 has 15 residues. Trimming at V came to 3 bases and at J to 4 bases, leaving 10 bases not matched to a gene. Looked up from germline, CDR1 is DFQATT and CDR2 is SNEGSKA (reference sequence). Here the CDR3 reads CSARGVGLARYEQYF. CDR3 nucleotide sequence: TGCAGTGCTAGGGGGGTAGGACTAGCGCGTTACGAGCAGTACTTC.